The entry below describes one T cell receptor beta chain. No antigen is known for it. A much larger clone differs from this one at a single base, so this may be a read error. Preparation of the library involved 5' RACE. Reads for this sample came from an Illumina HiSeq 2500. A second PCR of roughly 7 to 12 cycles was performed with a sample-barcoded 5' primer and a J-beta primer mix. A template-switch 5' adaptor carrying 12 random nucleotides introduced a unique molecular identifier onto each TCR beta cDNA molecule. At least 2.5 million CDR3-containing paired-end reads were obtained from each sample. First-strand cDNA was synthesized from all RNA with the Mint cDNA synthesis kit, primed by a TRBC-specific oligonucleotide. All cDNA was treated with uracil-DNA glycosylase and then went through a first 18-cycle PCR with the universal primers M1SS and BC2_uni_R. Regarding the original processing steps: For normalization, 1 million high-quality reads, each with a distinct molecular identifier, were randomly selected from each sample. Instead of being binned into consensus sequences, reads that shared molecular identifiers were thrown out. CDR3 identification, clonotype clustering and error correction used MiTCR with a Q25 quality threshold and the strictest error-elimination algorithm. A nonparametric unseen species model with Euler transformation was used to estimate a lower bound on total TCR beta diversity. Using fastp trimming at Q25 and MiXCR clonotype assembly, TCRdb reanalyzed the public sequencing data and kept in-frame beta chains. Every CDR3 protein is listed once, alongside the most common genes and DNA of its rows. TCRdb's processing, not the study's, gives the V and J calls here. Here the sample has about 1.8 million distinct CDR3 sequences; 40% to 55% occur a single time. In total, the top ten clones hold roughly 2% of the sample.

This sample is drawn from a study of blood T cells in healthy people across ages (dated by TCRdb to 2013 to 2016). For the study in its entirety: In model experiments, template switching captured about one uniquely barcoded TCR beta cDNA molecule for every two T cells. Donors of different ages were randomly distributed across sequencing lanes to avoid experimental bias. Donors were grouped into four age groups: young (average 16 years), middle-aged (39), aged (around 60) and long-lived (about 89). Two additional independent replicas of 1 million unique cDNA reads from the same blood draw were analyzed for two donors (one aged 18 to 29 and one aged 80 or older). The study measured age-related changes in TCR beta repertoire diversity using deep sequencing normalized with unique cDNA molecular identifiers.

What the authors observed across the whole study: The long-lived group showed more naive CD4+ T cells, fewer expanded clones and increased TCR diversity than the aged group, suggesting age selection. Observed TCR beta diversity per million T cells fell roughly linearly with age, and a significant reduction was already apparent by age around 40. Because donor CMV infection status was unknown, age-related changes in expanded clonotypes were potentially confounded. Since profiling was done on bulk unsorted PBMCs, naive and antigen-experienced compartments could not be conclusively compared. The percentage of naive T cells measured by flow cytometry correlated strongly with observed TCR beta diversity. Estimates of total diversity based on one million sequenced T cells were regarded as lower bounds and as underestimates.

The roughly 37 donors, aged about 6 to 100 years, were systemically healthy Caucasian individuals from Russia. Each donor gave approximately 9.4 milliliters of peripheral blood, drawn into EDTA-treated Vacutainer tubes. Ficoll-Paque density-gradient centrifugation was used to isolate PBMCs, with at least 7 million per sample. Trizol reagent was used to extract total RNA from PBMCs, with at least 5.5 micrograms per sample. For every donor, flow cytometry on a PBMC aliquot measured the percentage of naive CD45RAhigh/CD27high T cells. The source is a woman in her thirties or forties in good health. The sequencing sample was made of blood.

The CDR3 amino acid sequence is: CASSVTLNYGYTF. In nucleotides, the sequence is TGTGCCAGCAGCGTAACCCTTAACTATGGCTACACCTTC. The sequence joins TRBV7-2 to TRBJ1-2; no D gene is confidently identified. CDR1 and CDR2 were assigned from the germline V gene as SGHTA and FQGNSA. The trim is 5 bases for V and 1 base for J, with a gap of 8 bases between the germline ends. The CDR3 covers 13 residues, taking in both the cysteine and the phenylalanine. This entry keeps only the CDR3 DNA: 39 bases, framed from base 1.